This T cell receptor beta chain is from a study of OX40 agonist ivuxolimab in advanced cancers. The overall study: Patients were over 65% male with ages roughly 20 to 80, mean approximately 55. Three patients, one with hepatocellular carcinoma and two with cutaneous melanoma, achieved partial responses.

Study-wide points: Averaging showed that CD8+ T cells had more expanded clones than CD4+ did. The 0.1-3.0 mg/kg partial responders had among the lowest clonal expansion.

Sequencing was performed with immunoSEQ multiplex PCR; in TCRdb, only in-frame clones are kept and a portion is missing. The data contain about 120,000 clones, about 93% of them seen just once; the ten biggest clones take up about 0.14%. Worth noting for this clone: The antigen remains unidentified.

Germline CDR1 and CDR2: MNHEY and SVGAGI. The CDR3 has 13 amino acids. Trimming pared 5 bases from V and 4 bases from J, leaving 9 bases between. Sample: CD4+ or CD8+ T cells sorted from blood, taken in a trial of the OX40 agonist ivuxolimab. The sequence derives from an adult with an advanced solid tumor such as melanoma, head and neck, liver or kidney cancer. V is TRBV6-5 and J is TRBJ1-5; no clear D gene. CDR3 loop: CASSRSPNQPQHF. In DNA form, the CDR3 reads TGTGCCAGCAGTCGATCACCAAATCAGCCCCAGCATTTT.